This T cell receptor (beta chain) was sequenced during a study of CD8+CD57+ T cells in acquired aplastic anemia. Researchers used genomic DNA as the template to profile TCR beta VDJ and CDR3. TCRdb ran MiXCR on the reads and lists one entry per CDR3 protein. The sample records 180,000 or so distinct CDR3 sequences, approximately 48% being singletons. Those patients picked for sequencing had displayed CD8+CD57+ cell expansion on flow cytometry. With 1 base clipped from V and 0 bases from J, the junction kept 1 base outside the gene matches. This CDR3 contains 16 residues. Germline CDR1 is SNHLY and CDR2 is FYNNEI.

The TCR was taken from a human donor with aplastic anemia. Sequencing was performed on sorted CD4+, CD8+, or CD8+CD57+ T cells (not recorded which) from PBMCs. The chain carries TRBV2 and TRBJ2-3; TRBD1 aligns across 10 bases. The CDR3 nucleotides read TGTGCCAGCAGTGAAGGACAGGGGGCTAGCACAGATACGCAGTATTTT. Its protein is CASSEGQGASTDTQYF.